This entry is about one TCR beta chain. What it binds is unknown. V lost 0 bases and J 7 bases, leaving 8 bases between the germline ends. Germline assignment: CDR1 SGDLS and CDR2 YYNGEE. The CDR3 is 13 residues long. The authors extracted at least 5 micrograms of total RNA per sample. This sample is drawn from a study of blood T cells in healthy people across ages. Study results and caveats: Roughly linear declines in TCR beta diversity per million T cells occurred with age.

A second PCR of 7 to 11 cycles used a sample-barcoded 5' primer and a J-beta primer mix. TCRdb redid the calling of the 5' RACE reads with MiXCR, one entry per CDR3 protein. The sample lists about 1.6 million distinct CDR3 sequences; 34% were seen once. The TCR originated in a woman in her 30s in good health. This chain connects TRBV9 to TRBJ2-1; D is ambiguous. The material sequenced was blood. The CDR3 here is CASSVGTVNEQFF. The CDR3 region has the DNA TGTGCCAGCAGCGTAGGGACGGTTAATGAGCAGTTCTTC.